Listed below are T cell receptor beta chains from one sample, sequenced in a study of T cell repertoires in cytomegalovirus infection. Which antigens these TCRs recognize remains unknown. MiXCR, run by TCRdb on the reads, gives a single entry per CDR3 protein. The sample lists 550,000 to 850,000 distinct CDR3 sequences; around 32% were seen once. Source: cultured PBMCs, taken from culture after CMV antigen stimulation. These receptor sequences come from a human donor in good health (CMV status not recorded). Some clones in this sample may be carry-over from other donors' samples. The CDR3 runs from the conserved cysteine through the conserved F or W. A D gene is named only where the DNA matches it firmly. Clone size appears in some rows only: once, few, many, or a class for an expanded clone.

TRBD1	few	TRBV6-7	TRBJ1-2	CARRQGAGYGYTF	TGTGCCAGAAGACAGGGGGCGGGATATGGCTACACCTTC
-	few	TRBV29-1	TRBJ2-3	CSVEGGGLTDTQYF	TGCAGCGTTGAAGGTGGGGGGCTCACAGATACGCAGTATTTT
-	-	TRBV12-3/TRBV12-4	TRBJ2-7	CASSFLAGSSYEQYF	TGTGCCAGCAGTTTTCTGGCGGGATCCTCCTACGAGCAGTACTTC
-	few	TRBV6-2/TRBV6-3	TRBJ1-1	CASSSLRAMNTEAFF	TGTGCCAGCAGTTCCCTCAGGGCCATGAACACTGAAGCTTTCTTT
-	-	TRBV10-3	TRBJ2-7	CAISQTYEQYF	TGTGCCATCAGTCAAACCTACGAGCAGTACTTC
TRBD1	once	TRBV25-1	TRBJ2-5	CASSRRGRKETQYF	TGTGCCAGCAGTCGCAGGGGGCGGAAAGAGACCCAGTACTTC
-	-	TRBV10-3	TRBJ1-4	CAISEGTLNEKLFF	TGTGCCATCAGTGAGGGGACACTAAATGAAAAACTGTTTTTT
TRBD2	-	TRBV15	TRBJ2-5	CATSPSPGGRETQYF	TGTGCCACCAGCCCCTCGCCGGGGGGAAGAGAGACCCAGTACTTC
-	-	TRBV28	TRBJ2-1	CASSFFPTGQEQFF	TGTGCCAGCAGTTTTTTCCCTACCGGGCAGGAGCAGTTCTTC
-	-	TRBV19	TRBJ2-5	CASSPPGVEETQYF	TGTGCCAGTAGTCCCCCGGGGGTAGAAGAGACCCAGTACTTC
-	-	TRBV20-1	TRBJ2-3	CSAPDPGSTDTQYF	TGCAGTGCTCCCGACCCGGGCTCCACAGATACGCAGTATTTT
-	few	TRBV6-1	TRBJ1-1	CASSRGVGEAFF	TGTGCCAGCAGTCGCGGAGTCGGTGAAGCTTTCTTT
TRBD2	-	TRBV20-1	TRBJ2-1	CSAPERSSGNEQFF	TGCAGTGCCCCTGAGAGGTCTAGCGGCAATGAGCAGTTCTTC
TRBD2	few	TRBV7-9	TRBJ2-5	CASSSTSGAPTQETQYF	TGTGCCAGCAGTTCGACTAGCGGAGCCCCCACCCAAGAGACCCAGTACTTC
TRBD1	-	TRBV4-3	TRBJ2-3	CASLKDPSDRDTDTQYF	TGCGCCAGCTTAAAAGATCCATCGGACAGGGACACAGATACGCAGTATTTT
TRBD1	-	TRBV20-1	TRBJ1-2	CSANRDRVFGYGYTF	TGCAGTGCTAACCGGGACAGGGTTTTTGGGTATGGCTACACCTTC
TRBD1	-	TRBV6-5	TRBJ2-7	CASKLFGTGAAGSYEQYF	TGTGCCAGCAAGCTCTTCGGGACAGGGGCGGCCGGGTCCTACGAGCAGTACTTC
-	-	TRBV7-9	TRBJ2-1	CASSPGSLVNEQFF	TGTGCCAGCAGCCCTGGCTCCCTCGTCAATGAGCAGTTCTTC
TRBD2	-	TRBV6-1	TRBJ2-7	CATTSVHTSGSYEQYF	TGTGCCACCACCTCAGTCCATACTAGCGGGAGTTACGAGCAGTACTTC
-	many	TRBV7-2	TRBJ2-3	CASSSTSFITDTQYF	TGTGCCAGCAGTTCGACTAGTTTCATCACAGATACGCAGTATTTT
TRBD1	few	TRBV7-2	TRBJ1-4	CASSSQTGGNEKLFF	TGTGCCAGCAGCTCCCAGACAGGGGGCAATGAAAAACTGTTTTTT
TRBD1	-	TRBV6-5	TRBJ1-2	CASRKTGVYGYTF	TGTGCCAGCAGGAAGACAGGGGTGTATGGCTACACCTTC
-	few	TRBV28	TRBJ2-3	CASSRWSPQSTDTQYF	TGTGCCAGCAGTCGCTGGAGCCCCCAGAGCACAGATACGCAGTATTTT
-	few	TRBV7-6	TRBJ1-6	CASSLSEADSPLHF	TGTGCCAGCAGCCTCTCGGAGGCGGATTCACCCCTCCACTTT
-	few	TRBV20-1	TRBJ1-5	CSARAGYSNQPQHF	TGCAGTGCTAGGGCAGGTTATAGCAATCAGCCCCAGCATTTT
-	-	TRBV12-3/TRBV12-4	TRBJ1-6	CASSLRGNGKPLHF	TGTGCCAGCAGTTTAAGGGGAAATGGAAAACCCCTCCACTTT
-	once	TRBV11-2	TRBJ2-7	CASSLSGYPSSEQYF	TGTGCCAGCAGCTTATCGGGATACCCCTCTAGCGAGCAGTACTTC
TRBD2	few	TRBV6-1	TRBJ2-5	CASSGGLAGQETQYF	TGTGCCAGCAGTGGGGGACTAGCGGGGCAAGAGACCCAGTACTTC
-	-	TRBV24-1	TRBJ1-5	CATSSSRDSNQPQHF	TGTGCCACCAGTAGCAGCAGGGACAGCAATCAGCCCCAGCATTTT
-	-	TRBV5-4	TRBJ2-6	CASSGGGLASGANVLTF	TGTGCCAGCAGCGGAGGGGGCTTAGCGTCTGGAGCCAACGTCCTGACTTTC
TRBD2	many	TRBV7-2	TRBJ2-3	CASSLEAGVNTQYF	TGTGCCAGCAGCTTAGAAGCGGGGGTGAATACGCAGTATTTT
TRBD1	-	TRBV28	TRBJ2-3	CASSYGTGDSTDTQYF	TGTGCCAGCAGTTACGGGACAGGGGACAGCACAGATACGCAGTATTTT
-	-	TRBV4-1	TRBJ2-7	CASSQDIGGGYEQYF	TGTGCCAGCAGCCAAGATATCGGCGGAGGCTACGAGCAGTACTTC
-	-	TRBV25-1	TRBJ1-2	CASLPGPSNYGYTF	TGTGCCAGCCTGCCGGGCCCCTCTAACTATGGCTACACCTTC
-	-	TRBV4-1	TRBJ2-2	CASSQDTSTGELFF	TGCGCCAGCAGCCAAGACACCAGCACCGGGGAGCTGTTTTTT
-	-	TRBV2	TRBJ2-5	CASTLARQETQYF	TGTGCCAGCACCCTAGCTCGCCAAGAGACCCAGTACTTC
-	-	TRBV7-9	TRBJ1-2	CASSLGSTNYGYTF	TGTGCCAGCAGCTTGGGCTCTACAAACTATGGCTACACCTTC
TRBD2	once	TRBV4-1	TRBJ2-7	CASSQDKPSTSYMYSGYEQYF	TGTGCCAGCAGCCAAGATAAGCCCTCGACTAGCTACATGTATTCGGGCTACGAGCAGTACTTC
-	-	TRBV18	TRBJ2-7	CASSPVLSGGESSYEQYF	TGTGCCAGCTCACCGGTATTGTCCGGCGGGGAGAGCTCCTACGAGCAGTACTTC